These T cell receptor beta chains were read from a single sample in a study of blood T cells in healthy people across ages. TCRdb passed the 5' RACE reads through MiXCR, listing each CDR3 protein once. Of 1.5 million to 1.9 million distinct CDR3 sequences in the sample, roughly two fifths are singletons; the top ten hold roughly 3.7%. Sequenced input: blood. Receptors were obtained from a woman in her late teens or twenties in good health. CDR3s include the opening cysteine and the closing phenylalanine or tryptophan. D genes are given only for firm matches. Not all rows give a size; the values are once, few, many and, for expanded clones, a class.

v_call: TRBV25-1
d_call: TRBD2
clone_size: NA
j_call: TRBJ2-1
cdr3_aa: CASSEWASGTDEQFF
cdr3_nt: TGTGCCAGCAGTGAATGGGCTAGCGGGACAGATGAGCAGTTCTTC

v_call: TRBV12-3/TRBV12-4
d_call: NA
clone_size: few
j_call: TRBJ2-5
cdr3_aa: CASSLRRGAQETQYF
cdr3_nt: TGTGCCAGCAGTTTACGCCGCGGGGCCCAAGAGACCCAGTACTTC

v_call: TRBV4-1
d_call: NA
clone_size: once
j_call: TRBJ1-5
cdr3_aa: CASSRREDQPQHF
cdr3_nt: TGCGCCAGCAGCCGCAGGGAAGATCAGCCCCAGCATTTT

v_call: TRBV2
d_call: NA
clone_size: NA
j_call: TRBJ1-4
cdr3_aa: CASTAVAGNEKLFF
cdr3_nt: TGTGCCAGCACGGCCGTCGCGGGTAATGAAAAACTGTTTTTT

v_call: TRBV27
d_call: TRBD2
clone_size: once
j_call: TRBJ2-1
cdr3_aa: CASSLKAGGEQFF
cdr3_nt: TGTGCCAGCAGTTTAAAGGCCGGGGGGGAGCAGTTCTTC

v_call: TRBV12-3/TRBV12-4
d_call: NA
clone_size: few
j_call: TRBJ2-3
cdr3_aa: CASSSWGNGADTQYF
cdr3_nt: TGTGCCAGCAGCTCATGGGGTAATGGTGCAGATACGCAGTATTTT

v_call: TRBV29-1
d_call: NA
clone_size: NA
j_call: TRBJ2-3
cdr3_aa: CSVEDGSGDTQYF
cdr3_nt: TGCAGCGTTGAAGACGGGAGCGGAGATACGCAGTATTTT

v_call: TRBV20-1
d_call: NA
clone_size: few
j_call: TRBJ1-5
cdr3_aa: CSASSRIYNQPQHF
cdr3_nt: TGCAGTGCTAGTAGTAGGATTTACAATCAGCCCCAGCATTTT

v_call: TRBV20-1
d_call: NA
clone_size: few
j_call: TRBJ2-1
cdr3_aa: CTAGRVGYNEQFF
cdr3_nt: TGCACCGCGGGACGTGTGGGGTACAATGAGCAGTTCTTC

v_call: TRBV6-6
d_call: NA
clone_size: NA
j_call: TRBJ1-5
cdr3_aa: CASSYPDSNQPQHF
cdr3_nt: TGTGCCAGCAGTTACCCGGACAGCAATCAGCCCCAGCATTTT

v_call: TRBV12-3/TRBV12-4
d_call: NA
clone_size: NA
j_call: TRBJ1-1
cdr3_aa: CASSPQVTEAFF
cdr3_nt: TGTGCCAGCAGCCCCCAGGTTACTGAAGCTTTCTTT

v_call: TRBV28
d_call: NA
clone_size: NA
j_call: TRBJ1-5
cdr3_aa: CASSLPEGLNQPQHF
cdr3_nt: TGTGCCAGCAGTTTACCCGAGGGGCTCAATCAGCCCCAGCATTTT

v_call: TRBV5-6
d_call: NA
clone_size: NA
j_call: TRBJ2-3
cdr3_aa: CASSLAYGTDTQYF
cdr3_nt: TGTGCCAGCAGCTTGGCGTACGGCACAGATACGCAGTATTTT

v_call: TRBV19
d_call: TRBD1
clone_size: NA
j_call: TRBJ2-1
cdr3_aa: CASSIRGGAHNEQFF
cdr3_nt: TGTGCCAGTAGTATCAGAGGGGGCGCGCACAATGAGCAGTTCTTC

v_call: TRBV10-3
d_call: TRBD2
clone_size: NA
j_call: TRBJ2-3
cdr3_aa: CAISSGLAPGTDTQYF
cdr3_nt: TGTGCCATCAGCAGCGGACTAGCGCCGGGAACAGATACGCAGTATTTT

v_call: TRBV7-6
d_call: NA
clone_size: few
j_call: TRBJ2-7
cdr3_aa: CASSLGGQGIEQYF
cdr3_nt: TGTGCCAGCAGCTTAGGAGGGCAGGGAATCGAGCAGTACTTC

v_call: TRBV2
d_call: NA
clone_size: few
j_call: TRBJ1-2
cdr3_aa: CASSVTGQNLYGYTF
cdr3_nt: TGTGCCAGCAGTGTAACAGGACAGAACTTGTATGGCTACACCTTC

v_call: TRBV6-2/TRBV6-3
d_call: TRBD1
clone_size: NA
j_call: TRBJ2-7
cdr3_aa: CASSFYDRASSYEQYF
cdr3_nt: TGTGCCAGCAGTTTCTACGACAGGGCCAGCTCCTACGAGCAGTACTTC

v_call: TRBV3-1
d_call: TRBD2
clone_size: NA
j_call: TRBJ2-5
cdr3_aa: CASSQGAWGLADPKGGTQYF
cdr3_nt: TGTGCCAGCAGCCAGGGAGCGTGGGGACTAGCAGACCCCAAAGGTGGGACCCAGTACTTC

v_call: TRBV14
d_call: NA
clone_size: NA
j_call: TRBJ1-5
cdr3_aa: CASSHGGRDQPQHF
cdr3_nt: TGTGCCAGCAGCCACGGGGGTAGGGATCAGCCCCAGCATTTT

v_call: TRBV19
d_call: NA
clone_size: few
j_call: TRBJ2-1
cdr3_aa: CASSMSQGSYNEQFF
cdr3_nt: TGTGCCAGTAGTATGTCCCAGGGATCCTACAATGAGCAGTTCTTC

v_call: TRBV20-1
d_call: TRBD1
clone_size: few
j_call: TRBJ1-5
cdr3_aa: CSAAQGSNQPQHF
cdr3_nt: TGCAGTGCTGCACAGGGGAGCAATCAGCCCCAGCATTTT

v_call: TRBV29-1
d_call: NA
clone_size: NA
j_call: TRBJ2-7
cdr3_aa: CSVRGGWYEQYF
cdr3_nt: TGCAGCGTCCGCGGGGGCTGGTACGAGCAGTACTTC

v_call: TRBV7-9
d_call: TRBD1
clone_size: few
j_call: TRBJ2-1
cdr3_aa: CASSLRDRGFNEQFF
cdr3_nt: TGTGCCAGCAGCTTACGGGACAGGGGGTTCAATGAGCAGTTCTTC

v_call: TRBV20-1
d_call: TRBD1
clone_size: few
j_call: TRBJ2-7
cdr3_aa: CSARAGQGSREQYF
cdr3_nt: TGCAGTGCTAGGGCGGGACAGGGGTCTCGCGAGCAGTACTTC

v_call: TRBV10-3
d_call: NA
clone_size: NA
j_call: TRBJ1-2
cdr3_aa: CAISEDNFYGYTF
cdr3_nt: TGTGCCATCAGTGAAGACAACTTCTATGGCTACACCTTC